This TCR beta chain was sequenced during a study of metastatic and nonmetastatic thyroid tumors. Whole-study context: Comparative analysis of repertoires was undertaken across blood and tumor or nodule tissue obtained from malignant and benign thyroid patients. General study results and limits: Versus benign nodules, malignant thyroid tumors reportedly had significantly higher TCR beta diversity, in blood and tumor.

Germline V gene lookup returns CDR1 SEHNR and CDR2 FQNEAQ (reference sequence). J gave up 6 bases and V 5 bases, and 8 bases lay outside the gene matches. This CDR3 contains 14 residues. With MiXCR, TCRdb called clones anew from the PCR reads. This table has 8,000 to 10,000 clones, 35% appearing once. Comments on this clone: Its target is not known.

Before thyroid surgery, none of the patients had received any treatment. The TCR comes from a female donor with papillary thyroid cancer or a benign thyroid nodule (not recorded which). Some clones in this sample may be carry-over from other donors' samples. The V gene is TRBV7-9, the J gene TRBJ2-7, with 9 bases that match TRBD1. Sequenced input: tumor tissue. The CDR3 DNA follows: TGTGCCAGCAGCATCGGACAGGGGAAAGGCGAGCAGTACTTC. This sequence encodes CASSIGQGKGEQYF.